The T cell receptor beta chain described here comes from a study of siplizumab effects on memory and regulatory T cells. Broader study findings: The mean Treg-derived percentage of mappable alloreactive CD4+ clones was about 70% with siplizumab compared with approximately 25% in controls. Neither a naive nor a memory phenotype was assignable to roughly 75-96% of proliferating CD4+ or CD8+ clones. Siplizumab led to significantly less abundant alloreactive sequences that could be traced back to unstimulated CD4+ memory cells. Unstimulated naive T cells seemed to show more diversity than memory cells did, and they also seemed to be among the major contributors to the alloresponse.

TCRdb keeps only in-frame clones here, not all; method: immunoSEQ multiplex PCR. The table includes about 100,000 clones, less than 95% detected once. The CDR3 runs 19 residues. V shed 6 bases, J shed 3 bases, and the junction held 16 bases outside the gene matches. About this clone: The antigen remains unidentified.

The sequenced material came from non-Treg CD4+ T cells sorted from blood. The genes are TRBV5-3 and TRBJ2-3, with 13 bases aligning to TRBD2. TRBV5-3 is an ORF, with its function uncertain. This TCR was sampled from a human donor in good health. The DNA for the CDR3 is TGTGCCAGAAAAACTAGGACTAGCGGGAGTTGTTTGGGTACAGATACGCAGTATTTT. Translation gives CARKTRTSGSCLGTDTQYF.